Reported below is one T cell receptor beta chain. Which antigen it targets is not known. No per-base quality is available; no much larger clone lies one base away. V and J are truncated by 6 bases and 7 bases respectively, leaving an intervening sequence of 13 bases. The germline V gene supplies CDR1 MNHEY and CDR2 SVGEGT. The CDR3 has 12 amino acids, counting the end cysteine and phenylalanine. Only the CDR3 DNA is retained, 36 bases long and in frame from the first base. The data originate from a study of blood T cells in healthy people across ages (dated by TCRdb to 2013 to 2016). General notes on the study: In model experiments, roughly one uniquely barcoded TCR beta cDNA molecule per two T cells was captured by template switching. To avoid experimental bias, donors of different ages were spread randomly across the sequencing lanes. The study analyzed two additional independent replicas of 1 million unique cDNA reads from the same blood draw for two donors, one aged 18 to 30 and one aged 80 or older. Four age groups were formed from the donors: young (average roughly 15 years), middle-aged (approximately 39), aged (about 62) and long-lived (around 82). Age-related changes in TCR beta repertoire diversity were measured in the study by deep sequencing normalized with unique cDNA molecular identifiers.

Results and caveats for the whole study, not just this receptor: Observed TCR beta diversity per million T cells fell roughly linearly with age, and a significant reduction was already apparent by age about 43. Compared with the aged group, the long-lived group had more naive CD4+ T cells, fewer expanded clones and increased TCR diversity, suggesting age selection. Since profiling was done on bulk unsorted PBMCs, naive and antigen-experienced compartments could not be conclusively compared. A strong correlation was found between observed TCR beta diversity and the percentage of naive T cells measured by flow cytometry. Estimates of total diversity based on one million sequenced T cells were considered lower bounds and underestimates. Because the CMV infection status of the donors was unknown, age-related changes in expanded clonotypes may potentially have been confounded.

Library generation was performed with 5' RACE. These reads were obtained on an Illumina HiSeq 2500. The second PCR ran for roughly 7 to 12 cycles and used a J-beta primer mix along with a sample-barcoded 5' primer. A template-switch 5' adaptor carrying 12 random nucleotides introduced a unique molecular identifier onto each TCR beta cDNA molecule. Each sample yielded at least 3 million CDR3-containing paired-end reads. The Mint cDNA synthesis kit, primed by a TRBC-specific oligonucleotide, was used to synthesize first-strand cDNA from all RNA. Following uracil-DNA glycosylase treatment, a first 18-cycle PCR with universal primers M1SS and BC2_uni_R was performed on all cDNA. The source study handled its data this way. For normalization, 1 million high-quality reads, each with a distinct molecular identifier, were randomly selected from each sample. Instead of being binned into consensus sequences, reads with shared molecular identifiers were discarded. MiTCR, set to a Q25 quality threshold and the strictest error-elimination algorithm, was used for CDR3 identification, clonotype clustering and error correction. Lower-bound total TCR beta diversity was estimated with a nonparametric unseen species model using Euler transformation. Using fastp at Q25 and MiXCR, TCRdb reprocessed the public reads and kept productive beta chains. For every CDR3 protein sequence, its rows merge into one entry that carries the most common genes and DNA. These V and J calls rely on TCRdb rather than the paper's analysis. Within this sample are hundreds of thousands of distinct CDR3 sequences, with around 43% of them counted one time only. The top ten hold 25% to 30% of the sample.

The donors were roughly 39 Caucasian individuals from Russia, aged 6 to 90 years, who were systemically healthy. Each donor gave about 10 milliliters of peripheral blood, drawn into EDTA-treated Vacutainer tubes. Ficoll-Paque density-gradient centrifugation was used to isolate PBMCs, with at least 6.5 million per sample. Total RNA was extracted from PBMCs with Trizol reagent, with at least 6 micrograms obtained per sample. The percentages of naive CD45RAhigh/CD27high T cells were determined by flow cytometry on a PBMC aliquot from every donor. Recombination connected TRBV6-2 or TRBV6-3 to TRBJ2-7; perhaps TRBD1 is the D gene, with 5 bases matching. The clonotype comes from an elderly man in good health. Sequencing input: blood. The bases read TGTGCCAGCAGGGACACCATTCAAGAGCAGTACTTC. Its protein product is CASRDTIQEQYF.